Following are 30 T cell receptor beta chains from one sample sequenced in a study of shared clonotypes between healthy human individuals. Using immunoSEQ multiplex PCR, the repertoire was profiled, and TCRdb retains in-frame clones only, with some absent. The sample has around 330,000 clones, roughly 70% seen once. Source material: memory CD4+ T cells sorted from blood. Subset: CD45RA-negative fraction. The receptors derive from a man between 25 and 39 years old in good health.

This clone appeared a few times. The V and J genes are TRBV10-2 and TRBJ2-5; TRBD1 matches at 10 bases. Germline V gene lookup returns CDR1 WSHSY and CDR2 SAAADI. This CDR3 contains 14 residues. V shed 5 bases and J 4 bases; nucleotides not matched to a gene: 4. The DNA for the CDR3 is TGCGCCAGCAGTTGGGACAGGGGCTTAGAGACCCAGTACTTC. As protein: CASSWDRGLETQYF.

J is TRBJ2-5 and V is TRBV5-1, with a tentative D call TRBD2 (5 bases). Germline V CDR1 and CDR2: SGHRS, YFSETQ. The CDR3 is 13 residues long. Trimming removed 2 bases at V and 6 bases at J, with 11 bases between. The CDR3 reads CASSFSGIQTQYF. The CDR3 coding sequence is TGCGCCAGCAGCTTCTCGGGGATACAGACCCAGTACTTC. Together with reference TRBV5-1 and TRBJ2-5, the CDR3 gives the full variable domain: KAGVTQTPRYLIKTRGQQVTLSCSPISGHRSVSWYQQTPGQGLQFLFEYFSETQRNKGNFPGRFSGRQFSNSRSEMNVSTLELGDSALYLCASSFSGIQTQYFGPGTRLLVL.

About this clone: At one boundary the junction diverges from the germline segment, which might be a read error. The chain combines TRBV7-7 with TRBJ2-7; 8 bases align to TRBD2. This CDR3 has 13 amino acids. The germline CDR1 and CDR2 sequences are SSHAT and FNYEAQ (reference sequence). CDR3 coding DNA: TGTGCTAGCAGCTTAGATCGGGAGGGCGAGCAGTACTTC. Amino acid sequence: CASSLDREGEQYF.

The CDR3 reads CASSPPKGLAEKETQYF. The CDR3 coding sequence is TGTGCCAGCAGCCCTCCCAAGGGACTAGCGGAAAAAGAGACCCAGTACTTC. The chain uses TRBV7-8 and TRBJ2-5; 11 positions agree with TRBD2. The CDR3 is 17 residues long. Germline V gene sequence: CDR1 SGHVS, CDR2 FQNEAQ. The J segment lost 3 bases and the V segment lost 5 bases, leaving 11 bases of the junction unmatched.

The chain recombines TRBV28 with TRBJ2-4; possibly TRBD2 for D (6 bases). Looked up from germline, CDR1 is MDHEN and CDR2 is SYDVKM. The CDR3 totals 15 residues. V was shortened by 6 bases and J by 7 bases, with 19 bases between the two germline ends. The CDR3 spells CASRRDLAEGNIQYF. CDR3 coding DNA: TGTGCCAGCAGACGGGACTTAGCCGAAGGTAACATTCAGTACTTC.

The chain uses TRBV13 and TRBJ1-2; D uncertain. V lost 0 bases, J lost 1 base, and 3 bases lay in between. This CDR3 comprises 13 residues. Germline-derived CDR1 and CDR2 are PRHDT and FYEKMQ (reference sequence). The CDR3 DNA is TGTGCCAGCAGCTTAGGAGGTAACTATGGCTACACCTTC. Protein product: CASSLGGNYGYTF.

The chain has TRBV9 and TRBJ1-2, with 7 bases identical to TRBD1. Germline assignment: CDR1 SGDLS and CDR2 YYNGEE. CDR3 length: 14 amino acids. V lost 3 bases and J lost 5; bases outside the gene matches: 7. The CDR3 region is CASSAPGQTYGYTF. The CDR3 DNA follows: TGTGCCAGCAGCGCCCCGGGACAGACATATGGCTACACCTTC.

This chain links TRBV2 with TRBJ2-3, with D possibly matching TRBD1 (8 bases). The CDR3 is made up of 16 amino acids. CDR1 and CDR2 from the germline V gene are SNHLY and FYNNEI. V lost 5 bases, J lost 0 bases, and 15 bases lay in between. The CDR3 here is CASSLQGGRSTDTQYF. CDR3 in DNA: TGTGCCAGCAGTTTACAGGGGGGGCGGAGCACAGATACGCAGTATTTT.

This sequence joins TRBV2 and TRBJ2-3; tentative D call: TRBD2 (5 bases). Germline values: CDR1 SNHLY, CDR2 FYNNEI. V was clipped by 5 bases and J by 0 bases, with 6 bases between them. CDR3 length: 13 amino acids. The CDR3 DNA reads as TGTGCCAGCAGTCGGGATAGCACAGATACGCAGTATTTT. It codes for CASSRDSTDTQYF.

The chain recombines TRBV7-9 with TRBJ1-2; D not certain. Germline V gives CDR1 SEHNR, CDR2 FQNEAQ (reference sequence). Trimming took off 4 bases at V and 6 bases at J, with 9 bases between the two ends. The CDR3 length is 12 residues. Here the CDR3 DNA reads TGTGCCAGCAGCTCGCAGAATAATGGCTACACCTTC. It translates to CASSSQNNGYTF. The variable domain in full, completed from reference TRBV7-9 and TRBJ1-2, reads DTGVSQNPRHKITKRGQNVTFRCDPISEHNRLYWYRQTLGQGPEFLTYFQNEAQLEKSRLLSDRFSAERPKGSFSTLEIQRTEQGDSAMYLCASSSQNNGYTFGSGTRLTVV.

This clone occurred a few times. This CDR3 is CASSDQGARTDTQYF. The CDR3 DNA is TGTGCCAGCAGTGATCAGGGGGCGAGGACAGATACGCAGTATTTT. The genes are TRBV2 and TRBJ2-3; 8 bases map to TRBD1. Germline V gene data show CDR1 as SNHLY and CDR2 as FYNNEI. The CDR3 runs 15 residues. Germline trimming cut 3 bases from V and 3 bases from J; bases unmatched to any gene: 5.

Ten or more counts support this clone. V usage is TRBV9 and J usage is TRBJ2-1, with a weak D call TRBD2 (5 bases). The germline CDR1 and CDR2 sequences are SGDLS and YYNGEE. Trimming took 4 bases from V and 1 from J, leaving 15 bases between them. The CDR3 has 16 residues. CDR3 nucleotide sequence: TGTGCCAGCAGCCGAAGTGCGGGCACTTCCTACAATGAGCAGTTCTTC. Its translation: CASSRSAGTSYNEQFF.

The genes are TRBV5-3 and TRBJ2-5, with D perhaps matching TRBD1 (5 bases). TRBV5-3 is noted as an ORF with a role that remains uncertain. V lost 6 bases and J lost 2, with 20 bases in between. This CDR3 spans 16 amino acids. As DNA, the CDR3 is TGTGCCAGAACTACTTCCAAGACAGCTAAACAAGAGACCCAGTACTTC. Translating gives CARTTSKTAKQETQYF.

The chain employs TRBV10-1 and TRBJ2-7; D is possibly TRBD2 (7 bases). V lost 6 bases and J 0 bases, leaving 21 bases between the germline ends. The CDR3 extends over 17 amino acids. Per the germline V gene, CDR1 is WNHNN and CDR2 is SYGVQD (reference sequence). The CDR3 DNA sequence: TGCGCCAGCAGCCTCGGTATCAGCGGGACAAGCTCCTACGAGCAGTACTTC. Translation gives CASSLGISGTSSYEQYF.

This chain connects TRBV18 to TRBJ2-1, with TRBD2 as a possible D gene (5 bases). In germline, CDR1 is KGHSH, CDR2 LQKENI. V lost 6 bases and J lost 2, with 17 bases in between. The CDR3 is 16 residues long. In DNA, the CDR3 is TGTGCCAGCTCTCCCCCCTCCCTGGGAGCCTACAATGAGCAGTTCTTC. Translating it yields CASSPPSLGAYNEQFF.

The genes are TRBV7-2 and TRBJ1-1; maybe TRBD1 (6 bases). V lost 1 base and J lost 4, with 16 bases in between. Germline lookup yields CDR1 SGHTA and CDR2 FQGNSA. This CDR3 region has 16 residues. CDR3 protein: CASSLVFWGAGTEAFF. The CDR3 nucleotides read TGTGCCAGCAGCTTAGTATTCTGGGGGGCCGGCACTGAAGCTTTCTTT.

The rearrangement uses TRBV2 and TRBJ2-7, with D perhaps TRBD1 (5 bases). Germline values: CDR1 SNHLY, CDR2 FYNNEI. This CDR3 is built from 12 residues. Between the trimmed V and J ends, which lost 10 bases and 3 bases, there was a span of 13 bases. The CDR3 region has the DNA TGTGCCACCCAGACAGATGTCTACGAGCAGTACTTC. Residues: CATQTDVYEQYF.

V is TRBV2 and J is TRBJ1-6; D is possibly TRBD1 (6 bases). V gave up 8 bases and J gave up 10 bases, with 21 bases separating them. CDR3 length equals 15 residues. Germline CDR1 is SNHLY and CDR2 is FYNNEI. The CDR3 is CASERQVPGGSPLHF. The CDR3, as DNA: TGTGCCAGCGAAAGACAGGTTCCAGGAGGGTCACCCCTCCACTTT. Looking up the rest from reference TRBV2 and TRBJ1-6 gives the full variable domain: EPEVTQTPSHQVTQMGQEVILRCVPISNHLYFYWYRQILGQKVEFLVSFYNNEISEKSEIFDDQFSVERPDGSNFTLKIRSTKLEDSAMYFCASERQVPGGSPLHFGNGTRLTVT.

CDR3 loop: CASSETGTGYGYTF. CDR3 in DNA: TGCGCCAGCAGCGAGACAGGGACCGGCTATGGCTACACCTTC. This sequence joins TRBV4-1 and TRBJ1-2, with 7 bases lining up with TRBD1. This CDR3 is 14 amino acids long. Germline V lookup: CDR1 MGHRA, CDR2 YSYEKL. J was trimmed by 4 bases and V by 5 bases; bases with no gene match: 7.

The genes are TRBV18 and TRBJ2-5; D is ambiguous. The DNA end is a closer match to TRBJ2-7, so the J assignment may be wrong. The CDR3 sequence is 12 residues long. Germline values: CDR1 KGHSH, CDR2 LQKENI. CDR3 sequence reads: CASSPTPYEQYF. As DNA, the CDR3 is TGTGCCAGCTCCCCTACTCCCTACGAGCAGTACTTC.

This clone has more than one count but fewer than ten. Other DNA sequences from this sample encode an identical CDR3 as well. The rearrangement links TRBV28 to TRBJ2-7; TRBD1 might be the D (5 bases). CDR3 length: 12 residues. V was trimmed by 6 bases and J by 3 bases, leaving 9 bases between them. The V gene's germline CDR1 is MDHEN and CDR2 SYDVKM. The CDR3 nucleotides are TGTGCCAGCAGGGCAGGGATCTACGAGCAGTACTTC. Translated, it gives CASRAGIYEQYF.

This clone occurred a few times. This chain joins TRBV19 and TRBJ2-1; D perhaps matches TRBD2 (6 bases). This CDR3 has 18 amino acids. Germline V gives CDR1 LNHDA, CDR2 SQIVND (reference sequence). V shed 4 bases and J shed 0 bases, with 19 bases lying between them. The CDR3, as DNA: TGTGCCAGTAGTACCCCTCCCCTTAGCGGCAGCTCCTACAATGAGCAGTTCTTC. Residues: CASSTPPLSGSSYNEQFF.

As to this clone: A much more abundant neighbour one base away suggests this may be a read error. The rearrangement links TRBV5-1 to TRBJ1-2, with D possibly matching TRBD1 (5 bases). The CDR3 runs to 15 residues. Deletions cut 1 base from V and 8 bases from J, with 18 bases between. The V gene's germline CDR1 is SGHRS and CDR2 YFSETQ. The CDR3 protein is CASSLQGREGWGYTF. DNA of the CDR3: TGCGCCAGCAGCTTGCAGGGCAGGGAAGGGTGGGGCTACACCTTC.

The chain links TRBV19 to TRBJ1-5; 10 positions agree with TRBD1. CDR3 length: 16 amino acids. The V segment lost 3 bases and the J segment 7 bases; nucleotides outside the gene matches: 9. Germline values: CDR1 LNHDA, CDR2 SQIVND (reference sequence). The CDR3 spells CASSIGTGDSKQPQHF. The CDR3 coding sequence is TGTGCCAGTAGTATTGGGACAGGGGATAGTAAGCAGCCCCAGCATTTT.

The rearrangement links TRBV11-2 to TRBJ2-3; TRBD1 matches at 8 bases. The CDR3 sequence is 17 residues long. J was trimmed by 4 bases and V by 3 bases; bases with no gene match: 12. Looked up from germline, CDR1 is SGHAT and CDR2 is FQNNGV. The CDR3 DNA sequence: TGTGCCAGCAGCTTGAGAGTCGGACAGGGTGGCCCAGATACGCAGTATTTT. The encoded protein is CASSLRVGQGGPDTQYF. Full variable domain (missing parts from reference TRBV11-2 and TRBJ2-3): EAGVAQSPRYKIIEKRQSVAFWCNPISGHATLYWYQQILGQGPKLLIQFQNNGVVDDSQLPKDRFSAERLKGVDSTLKIQPAKLEDSAVYLCASSLRVGQGGPDTQYFGPGTRLTVL.

The rearrangement joins TRBV2 to TRBJ1-3; 9 bases are a match to TRBD1. The J segment lost 0 bases and the V segment lost 5 bases, leaving 2 bases of the junction unmatched. CDR3 length equals 15 residues. Germline loops: CDR1 SNHLY, CDR2 FYNNEI. Here the CDR3 reads CASSQTGGSGNTIYF. The CDR3 DNA reads as TGTGCCAGCAGTCAGACAGGGGGCTCTGGAAACACCATATATTTT.

J is TRBJ2-4 and V is TRBV30; a weak D match, TRBD1 (6 bases). The CDR3 length is 11 residues. V was clipped by 5 bases and J by 6 bases, with 8 bases between them. The germline V gene encodes CDR1 GTSNPN and CDR2 SVGIG (reference sequence). CDR3 sequence (DNA): TGTGCCTGGGGACAGCTAAACATTCAGTACTTC. This encodes CAWGQLNIQYF.

The chain uses TRBV5-1 and TRBJ2-7, with no clear D. The CDR3 is made up of 15 amino acids. Germline CDR1 is SGHRS and CDR2 is YFSETQ. V dropped 0 bases and J dropped 2 bases, with 12 bases sitting between them. CDR3 coding DNA: TGCGCCAGCAGCTTGGAAAGGGCCCCGGCCTACGAGCAGTACTTC. This gives the protein CASSLERAPAYEQYF.

The chain combines TRBV11-2 with TRBJ2-3, with D unclear. The CDR3 is 13 residues long. Trimming stripped 5 bases from V and 4 bases from J, with 10 bases between. Germline assignment: CDR1 SGHAT and CDR2 FQNNGV. The CDR3 DNA is TGTGCCAGCAGCCCTTCTCTCCCAGATACGCAGTATTTT. Its translation is CASSPSLPDTQYF.

This clone appeared once. The chain employs TRBV5-1 and TRBJ2-1, with 7 bases that match TRBD2. CDR1 and CDR2 (germline): SGHRS, YFSETQ. The CDR3 extends over 18 amino acids. V gave up 4 bases and J gave up 8 bases; unmatched junction bases: 21. The CDR3 DNA sequence: TGCGCCAGCAGCCCCGTCCGGTACTGGCGGGAGAGGGTCCATGAGCAGTTCTTC. Its protein is CASSPVRYWRERVHEQFF.